This TCR beta chain was identified in a study of blood T cell repertoires in COVID-19. Study-wide background: Both acute and convalescent COVID-19 samples were obtained from the United States, Italy and Spain. The analysed material was cDNA or gDNA that came from T cells, B-cell-depleted T cells, or PBMCs.

Methods used by the authors: Estimates of nucleated cell counts were drawn from the amplification of reference gene primers. Only in-frame clones appear in the TCRdb table, and some are missing; sequencing was by immunoSEQ multiplex PCR. Clone size and V and J calls were adopted from that table, with D and trimming inferred from the DNA. In the table there are about 210,000 clones, 89% of which are singletons. Sequenced input: peripheral blood. This sequence was found in a woman aged 40 to 50 with acute or convalescent COVID-19.

The CDR3 reads CASSRTSGGAREQFF. The CDR3 coding sequence is TGTGCCAGTAGTCGGACTAGCGGGGGGGCTCGGGAGCAGTTCTTC. The chain has TRBV19 and TRBJ2-1, with 15 bases lining up with TRBD2. The CDR3 contains 15 residues. The germline gives CDR1 LNHDA, CDR2 SQIVND (reference sequence). Trimming removed 5 bases from V and 10 bases from J; junction bases left unmatched: 6.